This TCR beta chain was documented in a study of cytomegalovirus exposure and HLA in healthy donors. The donors were part of the validation cohort of 120 subjects. That cohort was separate from the first cohort, which comprised 666 subjects. Findings of the study overall: A few of the chains that were CMV-associated were confirmed in vitro to be specific for CMV antigens. For most TCR sequences rarity was the rule, although some public TCRs occurred in many donors. The authors enumerated some 170 TCR beta chains as linked to cytomegalovirus.

Generated by immunoSEQ multiplex PCR, the TCRdb table keeps only in-frame clones and is missing some. The sample lists roughly 300,000 clones, roughly nine tenths occurring once. This CDR3 spans 11 amino acids. The V end was cut by 0 bases, the J end by 8 bases, with 4 bases between. Per the germline V gene, CDR1 is GTSNPN and CDR2 is SVGIG (reference sequence). As to this clone: Its antigen is unknown. The sample has other DNA sequences that encode this CDR3 too.

Sequences were obtained from PBMCs. The sequence derives from a woman aged 25 to 39 in good health and CMV-seropositive. This rearrangement joins TRBV30 to TRBJ1-4; D is ambiguous. CDR3 loop: CAWSVGEKLFF. For the CDR3, the DNA is TGTGCCTGGAGTGTAGGAGAAAAACTGTTTTTT.